This is a list of T cell receptor beta chains from one sample in a study of post-analysis software for immune sequencing data. TCRdb fed the PCR reads into MiXCR, producing one record per CDR3 protein. The data contain 170,000 or so distinct CDR3 sequences, 30% of them singletons. Material: blood. The origin of the receptors is a girl between 5 and 17 years old with multiple sclerosis. Both conserved end residues are part of each CDR3. Fields, in order: D gene, V gene, J gene, clone size, CDR3 DNA, CDR3 protein. The D gene is left open where the match is weak. Expanded clones get a size class; other rows say once, few or many, or leave the size out.

D gene: TRBD1
V gene: TRBV7-3
J gene: TRBJ2-3
clone size: many
CDR3 DNA: TGTGCCAGCAGCCAGGGGGCAGATACGCAGTATTTT
CDR3 protein: CASSQGADTQYF

D gene: NA
V gene: TRBV7-2
J gene: TRBJ2-7
clone size: few
CDR3 DNA: TGTGCCAGCAGCGCCTGGGGGTACGAGCAGTACTTC
CDR3 protein: CASSAWGYEQYF

D gene: NA
V gene: TRBV6-5
J gene: TRBJ1-2
clone size: many
CDR3 DNA: TGTGCCAGTAAGATGCGGAATGCGGGTGGCTACACCTTC
CDR3 protein: CASKMRNAGGYTF

D gene: NA
V gene: TRBV14
J gene: TRBJ2-7
clone size: NA
CDR3 DNA: TGTGCCAGCAGCCAAGTAGACGTGTCCCACGAGCAGTACTTC
CDR3 protein: CASSQVDVSHEQYF

D gene: NA
V gene: TRBV5-1
J gene: TRBJ2-5
clone size: NA
CDR3 DNA: TGCGCCAGCAGCTTGGCCTCAATTTTAGAGACCCAGTACTTC
CDR3 protein: CASSLASILETQYF

D gene: TRBD1
V gene: TRBV6-5
J gene: TRBJ2-7
clone size: few
CDR3 DNA: TGTGCCAGCAGCAGGGGACAGGGGGCCTACGAGCAGTACTTC
CDR3 protein: CASSRGQGAYEQYF

D gene: NA
V gene: TRBV11-2
J gene: TRBJ2-7
clone size: many
CDR3 DNA: TGTGCCAGCAGCTACACGGGTCCTCCAAGCTCCTACGAGCAGTACTTC
CDR3 protein: CASSYTGPPSSYEQYF

D gene: NA
V gene: TRBV5-1
J gene: TRBJ1-2
clone size: NA
CDR3 DNA: TGCGCCAGCAGCTTGGAAAGGGGGGACTATGGCTACACCTTC
CDR3 protein: CASSLERGDYGYTF

D gene: TRBD2
V gene: TRBV29-1
J gene: TRBJ2-2
clone size: NA
CDR3 DNA: TGCAGCGTTGCCCCGGGACTAGCGGGAGAAACCGCCGGGGAGCTGTTTTTT
CDR3 protein: CSVAPGLAGETAGELFF

D gene: NA
V gene: TRBV30
J gene: TRBJ2-4
clone size: few
CDR3 DNA: TGTGCCTGGATGGGGGACGCCAAAAACATTCAGTACTTC
CDR3 protein: CAWMGDAKNIQYF

D gene: NA
V gene: TRBV3-1
J gene: TRBJ2-7
clone size: NA
CDR3 DNA: TGTGCCAGCAGCCAAGAGGAATACAATGAGCAGTACTTC
CDR3 protein: CASSQEEYNEQYF

D gene: NA
V gene: TRBV5-1
J gene: TRBJ1-2
clone size: few
CDR3 DNA: TGCGCCAGCAGCCCGACGGGGGAGTCCTATGGCTACACCTTC
CDR3 protein: CASSPTGESYGYTF

D gene: NA
V gene: TRBV12-3/TRBV12-4
J gene: TRBJ2-5
clone size: few
CDR3 DNA: TGTACCAGCAGTCCCGCAAGGCAGGAGCGGAGGGGGGAGACCCAGTACTTC
CDR3 protein: CTSSPARQERRGETQYF

D gene: NA
V gene: TRBV3-1
J gene: TRBJ1-4
clone size: NA
CDR3 DNA: TGTGCCAGCAGCCAAGGAGGGAAGGGGCGAGGGGAAAAACTGTTTTTT
CDR3 protein: CASSQGGKGRGEKLFF

D gene: TRBD1
V gene: TRBV9
J gene: TRBJ1-2
clone size: NA
CDR3 DNA: TGTGCCAGCAGCGCTGGGGACAGTGGTAACTATGGCTACACCTTC
CDR3 protein: CASSAGDSGNYGYTF

D gene: TRBD2
V gene: TRBV29-1
J gene: TRBJ2-3
clone size: few
CDR3 DNA: TGCAGCGTTGGAGAAGCGGGACTGACAGATACGCAGTATTTT
CDR3 protein: CSVGEAGLTDTQYF

D gene: TRBD1
V gene: TRBV28
J gene: TRBJ1-3
clone size: NA
CDR3 DNA: TGTGCCAGCAGTTCAAGGGGGCTTGGAAACACCATATATTTT
CDR3 protein: CASSSRGLGNTIYF

D gene: NA
V gene: TRBV12-3/TRBV12-4
J gene: TRBJ1-1
clone size: NA
CDR3 DNA: TGTGCCAGCAGTATGGTAGATGGAGAGGCTGAAGCTTTCTTT
CDR3 protein: CASSMVDGEAEAFF

D gene: NA
V gene: TRBV20-1
J gene: TRBJ2-1
clone size: few
CDR3 DNA: TGCAGTGCTAGAGGCGGGGGCCGCGCTGAGCAGTTCTTC
CDR3 protein: CSARGGGRAEQFF

D gene: NA
V gene: TRBV21-1
J gene: TRBJ1-5
clone size: few
CDR3 DNA: TGTGCCAGCAGCAAAGTATCTTGTAAGCCCCGGGACAAGACACCTCAGCCCCAGCATTTT
CDR3 protein: CASSKVSCKPRDKTPQPQHF

D gene: NA
V gene: TRBV27
J gene: TRBJ2-7
clone size: few
CDR3 DNA: TGTGCCAGCAGTCCGGGTGGGGCAGACTACGAGCAGTACTTC
CDR3 protein: CASSPGGADYEQYF

D gene: TRBD1
V gene: TRBV10-3
J gene: TRBJ1-5
clone size: many
CDR3 DNA: TGTGCCATCAGTGACAAGACAGGGGAGAGGGATCAGCCCCAGCATTTT
CDR3 protein: CAISDKTGERDQPQHF

D gene: NA
V gene: TRBV10-2
J gene: TRBJ2-5
clone size: many
CDR3 DNA: TGCGCCAGCATGCCGGGGGCCTCAGAGACCCAGTACTTC
CDR3 protein: CASMPGASETQYF

D gene: NA
V gene: TRBV11-2
J gene: TRBJ1-5
clone size: NA
CDR3 DNA: TGTGCCAGCAGCCGAGACAGCAGCAATCAGCCCCAGCATTTT
CDR3 protein: CASSRDSSNQPQHF

D gene: NA
V gene: TRBV7-9
J gene: TRBJ1-1
clone size: few
CDR3 DNA: TGTGCCAGCAGCTTAGAAGGGGCACGCACTGAAGCTTTCTTT
CDR3 protein: CASSLEGARTEAFF

D gene: NA
V gene: TRBV7-9
J gene: TRBJ2-7
clone size: once
CDR3 DNA: TGTACCAGCAGCTCTAAACAGACGGATGGAGGCTACGAGCAGTACTTC
CDR3 protein: CTSSSKQTDGGYEQYF

D gene: NA
V gene: TRBV25-1
J gene: TRBJ2-7
clone size: few
CDR3 DNA: TGTGCCAGCAGTGGGACGGCTACCTACGAGCAGTACTTC
CDR3 protein: CASSGTATYEQYF

D gene: NA
V gene: TRBV6-1
J gene: TRBJ1-2
clone size: many
CDR3 DNA: TGTGCCAGCAGCCTTGGGGTGGGCTATGGCTACACCTTC
CDR3 protein: CASSLGVGYGYTF

D gene: NA
V gene: TRBV29-1
J gene: TRBJ2-1
clone size: NA
CDR3 DNA: TGCAGCGTTGCCGGGGTAGCCTACAATGAGCAGTTCTTC
CDR3 protein: CSVAGVAYNEQFF

D gene: NA
V gene: TRBV27
J gene: TRBJ1-5
clone size: NA
CDR3 DNA: TGTGCCAGCAGTTTCTCGGGAAGCAATCAGCCCCAGCATTTT
CDR3 protein: CASSFSGSNQPQHF

D gene: NA
V gene: TRBV12-3/TRBV12-4
J gene: TRBJ1-2
clone size: NA
CDR3 DNA: TGTGCCAGCAGTTTGAATTTTGACTATGGCTACACCTTC
CDR3 protein: CASSLNFDYGYTF

D gene: NA
V gene: TRBV5-6
J gene: TRBJ2-5
clone size: NA
CDR3 DNA: TGTGCCAGCAGCCCAGACCCCGGCGGGGAGCAGTACTTC
CDR3 protein: CASSPDPGGEQYF

D gene: NA
V gene: TRBV27
J gene: TRBJ1-1
clone size: few
CDR3 DNA: TGTGCCAGCAGTCTCTCCAGGGGCCCGAACACTGAAGCTTTCTTT
CDR3 protein: CASSLSRGPNTEAFF

D gene: TRBD2
V gene: TRBV20-1
J gene: TRBJ2-5
clone size: many
CDR3 DNA: TGCAGTGCCTCACTAGCGCGGGAGCAGTACTTC
CDR3 protein: CSASLAREQYF

D gene: NA
V gene: TRBV15
J gene: TRBJ2-5
clone size: many
CDR3 DNA: TGTGCCACCAACCTAGATCTGGGTCGACAAGAGACCCAGTACTTC
CDR3 protein: CATNLDLGRQETQYF

D gene: NA
V gene: TRBV5-1
J gene: TRBJ1-4
clone size: NA
CDR3 DNA: TGCGCCGGCAAGAAGGGACCTAATGAAAAACTGTTTTTT
CDR3 protein: CAGKKGPNEKLFF

D gene: TRBD2
V gene: TRBV24-1
J gene: TRBJ2-1
clone size: NA
CDR3 DNA: TGTGCCACCAGTGCGGGAGGGCCGAATGAGCAGTTCTTC
CDR3 protein: CATSAGGPNEQFF

D gene: NA
V gene: TRBV28
J gene: TRBJ2-7
clone size: NA
CDR3 DNA: TGTGCCAGCAGTCCCGGCGAAGCTAACAATGAGCAGTACTTC
CDR3 protein: CASSPGEANNEQYF

D gene: NA
V gene: TRBV6-1
J gene: TRBJ2-7
clone size: many
CDR3 DNA: TGTGCCAGCAGTGACCTAGGCGGATTGAGCTCCTACGAGCAGTACTTC
CDR3 protein: CASSDLGGLSSYEQYF

D gene: TRBD2
V gene: TRBV5-1
J gene: TRBJ2-1
clone size: NA
CDR3 DNA: TGCGCCAGCAGCTCAGCGGGGGGGTACGTCGAGCAGTTCTTC
CDR3 protein: CASSSAGGYVEQFF

D gene: NA
V gene: TRBV29-1
J gene: TRBJ2-5
clone size: NA
CDR3 DNA: TGCAGCGTTGGTACGGGAGTGGTGGGGACCCAGTACTTC
CDR3 protein: CSVGTGVVGTQYF

D gene: NA
V gene: TRBV13
J gene: TRBJ2-1
clone size: many
CDR3 DNA: TGTGCCAGCACCTTACTAAGCAATGAGCAGTTCTTC
CDR3 protein: CASTLLSNEQFF

D gene: NA
V gene: TRBV6-5
J gene: TRBJ2-3
clone size: many
CDR3 DNA: TGTGCCAGCACTCGAGGGGTGGGCAAGGGTCCAGATACGCAGTATTTT
CDR3 protein: CASTRGVGKGPDTQYF

D gene: NA
V gene: TRBV28
J gene: TRBJ1-1
clone size: few
CDR3 DNA: TGTGCCAGCAGTTTCATATCCTGGGACACTGAAGCTTTCTTT
CDR3 protein: CASSFISWDTEAFF

D gene: TRBD1
V gene: TRBV6-5
J gene: TRBJ2-7
clone size: many
CDR3 DNA: TGTGCCAGCAGTAACCGACAGGGGGACGAGCAGTACTTC
CDR3 protein: CASSNRQGDEQYF

D gene: NA
V gene: TRBV6-5
J gene: TRBJ1-2
clone size: NA
CDR3 DNA: TGTGCCAGCAGCCGCGGGATTGGTGGTGGCTACACCTTC
CDR3 protein: CASSRGIGGGYTF

D gene: NA
V gene: TRBV29-1
J gene: TRBJ1-5
clone size: many
CDR3 DNA: TGCAGCGTTGCCCCGGGTTTCGATCAGCCCCAGCATTTT
CDR3 protein: CSVAPGFDQPQHF